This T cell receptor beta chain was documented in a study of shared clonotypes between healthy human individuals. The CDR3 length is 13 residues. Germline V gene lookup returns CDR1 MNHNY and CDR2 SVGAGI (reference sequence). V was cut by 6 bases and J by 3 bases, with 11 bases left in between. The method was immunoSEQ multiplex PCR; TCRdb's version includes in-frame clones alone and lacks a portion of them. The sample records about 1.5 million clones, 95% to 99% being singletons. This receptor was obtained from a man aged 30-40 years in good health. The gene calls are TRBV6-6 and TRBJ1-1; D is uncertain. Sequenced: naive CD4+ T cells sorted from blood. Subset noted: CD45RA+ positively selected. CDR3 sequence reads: CASSRGRDTEAFF. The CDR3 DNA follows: TGTGCCAGCAGCCGTGGACGGGACACTGAAGCTTTCTTT.